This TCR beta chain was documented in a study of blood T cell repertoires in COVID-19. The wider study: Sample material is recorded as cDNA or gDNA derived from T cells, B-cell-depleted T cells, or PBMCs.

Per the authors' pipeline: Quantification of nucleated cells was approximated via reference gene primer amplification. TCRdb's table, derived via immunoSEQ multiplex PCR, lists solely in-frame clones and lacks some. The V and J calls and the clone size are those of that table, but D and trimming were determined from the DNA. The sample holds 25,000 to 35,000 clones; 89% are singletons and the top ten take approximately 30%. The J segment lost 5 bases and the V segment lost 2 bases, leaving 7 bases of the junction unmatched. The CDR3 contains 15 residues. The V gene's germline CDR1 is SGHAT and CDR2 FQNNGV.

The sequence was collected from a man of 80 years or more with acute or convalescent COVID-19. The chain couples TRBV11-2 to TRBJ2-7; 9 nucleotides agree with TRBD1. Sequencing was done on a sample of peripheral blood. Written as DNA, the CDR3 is TGTGCCAGCAGCTTAAATGCGGGACAGGGACACGAGCAGTACTTC. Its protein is CASSLNAGQGHEQYF.